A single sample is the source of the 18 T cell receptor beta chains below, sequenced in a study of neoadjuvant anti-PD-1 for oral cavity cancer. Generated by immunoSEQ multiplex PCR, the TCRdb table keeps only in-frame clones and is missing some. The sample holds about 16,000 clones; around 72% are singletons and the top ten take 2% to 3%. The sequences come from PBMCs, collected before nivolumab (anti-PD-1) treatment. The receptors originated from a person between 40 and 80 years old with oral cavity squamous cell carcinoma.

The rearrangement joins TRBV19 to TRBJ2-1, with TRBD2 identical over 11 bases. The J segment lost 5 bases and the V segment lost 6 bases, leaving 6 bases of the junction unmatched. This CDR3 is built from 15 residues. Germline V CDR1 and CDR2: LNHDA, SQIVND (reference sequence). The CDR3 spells CASSITSGGNNEQFF. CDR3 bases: TGTGCCAGTAGCATCACTAGCGGGGGAAACAATGAGCAGTTCTTC.

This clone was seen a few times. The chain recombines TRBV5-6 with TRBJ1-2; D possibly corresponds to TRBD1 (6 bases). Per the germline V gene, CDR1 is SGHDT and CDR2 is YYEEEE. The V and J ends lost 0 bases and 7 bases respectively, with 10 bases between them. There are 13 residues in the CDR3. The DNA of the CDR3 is TGTGCCAGCAGCTTGGGCGGGGGCGGTGGCTACACCTTC. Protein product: CASSLGGGGGYTF.

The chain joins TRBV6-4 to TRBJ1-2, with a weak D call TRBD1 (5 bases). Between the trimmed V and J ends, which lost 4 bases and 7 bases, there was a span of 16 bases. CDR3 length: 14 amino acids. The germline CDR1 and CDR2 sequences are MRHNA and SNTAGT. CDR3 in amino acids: CASSGGTARSGYTF. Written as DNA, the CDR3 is TGTGCCAGCAGTGGCGGGACTGCCAGGAGTGGCTACACCTTC.

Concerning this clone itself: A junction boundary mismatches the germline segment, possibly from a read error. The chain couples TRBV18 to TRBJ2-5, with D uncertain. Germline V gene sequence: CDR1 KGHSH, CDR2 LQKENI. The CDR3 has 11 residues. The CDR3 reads CASSPSEAQYF. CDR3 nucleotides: TGTGCCAGCTCACCCTCAGAGGCCCAGTACTTC.

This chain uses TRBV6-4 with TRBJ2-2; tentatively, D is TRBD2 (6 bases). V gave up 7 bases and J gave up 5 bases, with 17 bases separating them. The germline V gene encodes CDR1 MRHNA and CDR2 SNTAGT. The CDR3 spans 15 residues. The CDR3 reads CASKNKAGGTGELFF. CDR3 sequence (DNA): TGTGCCAGCAAAAACAAGGCCGGGGGAACCGGGGAGCTGTTTTTT.

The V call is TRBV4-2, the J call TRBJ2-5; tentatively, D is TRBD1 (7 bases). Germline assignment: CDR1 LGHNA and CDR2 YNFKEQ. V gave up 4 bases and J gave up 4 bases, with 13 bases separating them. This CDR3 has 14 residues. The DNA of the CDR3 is TGTGCCAGCAGCCTTGGAGGGGGCGGAGAGACCCAGTACTTC. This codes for CASSLGGGGETQYF.

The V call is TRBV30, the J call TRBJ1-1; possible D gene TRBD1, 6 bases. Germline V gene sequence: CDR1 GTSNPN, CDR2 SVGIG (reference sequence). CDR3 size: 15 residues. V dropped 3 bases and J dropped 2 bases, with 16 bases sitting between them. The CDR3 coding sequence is TGTGCCTGGAGCGGGCAAGGGGGGTATAACACTGAAGCTTTCTTT. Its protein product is CAWSGQGGYNTEAFF.

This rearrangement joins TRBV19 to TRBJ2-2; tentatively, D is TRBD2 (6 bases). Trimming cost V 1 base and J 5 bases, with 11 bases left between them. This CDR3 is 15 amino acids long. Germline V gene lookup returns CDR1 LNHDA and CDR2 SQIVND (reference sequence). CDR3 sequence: CASSIASGRTGELFF. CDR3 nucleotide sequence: TGTGCCAGTAGTATAGCGAGTGGGAGGACCGGGGAGCTGTTTTTT. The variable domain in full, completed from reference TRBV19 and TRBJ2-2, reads DGGITQSPKYLFRKEGQNVTLSCEQNLNHDAMYWYRQDPGQGLRLIYYSQIVNDFQKGDIAEGYSVSREKKESFPLTVTSAQKNPTAFYLCASSIASGRTGELFFGEGSRLTVL.

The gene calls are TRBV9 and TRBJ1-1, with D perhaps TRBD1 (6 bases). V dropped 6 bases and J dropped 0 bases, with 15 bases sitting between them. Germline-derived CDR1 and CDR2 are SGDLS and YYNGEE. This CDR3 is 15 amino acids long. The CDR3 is CASTPAGTLNTEAFF. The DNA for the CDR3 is TGTGCCAGCACCCCCGCCGGGACATTGAACACTGAAGCTTTCTTT.

CDR3 bases: TGTGCCAGCAGCGGTGGGGGGCCCGGGGAGCTGTTTTTT. Translating it yields CASSGGGPGELFF. This chain joins TRBV27 and TRBJ2-2, with D perhaps being TRBD1 or TRBD2 (6 bases each). The CDR3 consists of 13 residues. Germline CDR1 reads MNHEY; CDR2 reads SMNVEV (reference sequence). The ends were cut back, 6 bases at V and 6 bases at J, with 11 bases in the middle.

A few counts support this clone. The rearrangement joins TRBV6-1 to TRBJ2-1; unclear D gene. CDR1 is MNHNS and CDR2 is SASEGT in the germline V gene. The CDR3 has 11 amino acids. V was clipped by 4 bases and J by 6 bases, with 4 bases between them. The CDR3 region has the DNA TGTGCCAGCAGTGCACCCAATGAGCAGTTCTTC. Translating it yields CASSAPNEQFF.

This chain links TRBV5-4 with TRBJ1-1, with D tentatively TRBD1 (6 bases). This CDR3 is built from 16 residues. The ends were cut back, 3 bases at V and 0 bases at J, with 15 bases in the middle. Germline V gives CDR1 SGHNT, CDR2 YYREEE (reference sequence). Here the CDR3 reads CASSWGGGTVNTEAFF. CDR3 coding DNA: TGTGCCAGCAGCTGGGGAGGGGGGACGGTGAACACTGAAGCTTTCTTT. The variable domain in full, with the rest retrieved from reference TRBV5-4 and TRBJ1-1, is ETGVTQSPTHLIKTRGQQVTLRCSSQSGHNTVSWYQQALGQGPQFIFQYYREEENGRGNFPPRFSGLQFPNYSSELNVNALELDDSALYLCASSWGGGTVNTEAFFGQGTRLTVV.

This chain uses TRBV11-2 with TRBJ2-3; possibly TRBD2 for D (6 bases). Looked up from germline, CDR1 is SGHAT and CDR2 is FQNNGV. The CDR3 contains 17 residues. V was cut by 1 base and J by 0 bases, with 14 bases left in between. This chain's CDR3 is CASSLGRGPLSTDTQYF. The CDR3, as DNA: TGTGCCAGCAGCTTAGGGAGGGGCCCACTTAGCACAGATACGCAGTATTTT.

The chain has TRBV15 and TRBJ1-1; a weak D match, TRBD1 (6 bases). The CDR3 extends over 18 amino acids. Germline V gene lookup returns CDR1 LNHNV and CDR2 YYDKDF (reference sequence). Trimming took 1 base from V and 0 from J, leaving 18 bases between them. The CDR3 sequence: CATSRGGGWGTMNTEAFF. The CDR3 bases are TGTGCCACCAGCAGAGGTGGAGGCTGGGGGACAATGAACACTGAAGCTTTCTTT. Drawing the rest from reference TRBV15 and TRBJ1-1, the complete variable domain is DAMVIQNPRYQVTQFGKPVTLSCSQTLNHNVMYWYQQKSSQAPKLLFHYYDKDFNNEADTPDNFQSRRPNTSFCFLDIRSPGLGDTAMYLCATSRGGGWGTMNTEAFFGQGTRLTVV.

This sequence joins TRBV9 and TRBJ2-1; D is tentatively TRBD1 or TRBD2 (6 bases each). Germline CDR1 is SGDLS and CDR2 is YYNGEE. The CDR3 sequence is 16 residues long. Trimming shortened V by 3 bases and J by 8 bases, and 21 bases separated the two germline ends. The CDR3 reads CASSDRAHGGGDEQFF. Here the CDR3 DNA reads TGTGCCAGCAGCGACCGGGCCCACGGAGGGGGAGATGAGCAGTTCTTC.

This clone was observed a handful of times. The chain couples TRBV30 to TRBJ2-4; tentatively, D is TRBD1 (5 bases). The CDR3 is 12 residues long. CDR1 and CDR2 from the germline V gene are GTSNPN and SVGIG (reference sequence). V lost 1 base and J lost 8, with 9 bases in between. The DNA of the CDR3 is TGTGCCTGGAGTGGGCTAGGGGACATTCAGTACTTC. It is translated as CAWSGLGDIQYF.

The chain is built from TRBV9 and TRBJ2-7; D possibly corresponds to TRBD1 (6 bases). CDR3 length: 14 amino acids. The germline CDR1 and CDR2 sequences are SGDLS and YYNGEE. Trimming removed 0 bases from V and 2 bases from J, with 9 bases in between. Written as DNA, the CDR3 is TGTGCCAGCAGCGTAGACCAGGGGCCCTACGAGCAGTACTTC. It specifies CASSVDQGPYEQYF. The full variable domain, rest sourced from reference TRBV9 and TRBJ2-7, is DSGVTQTPKHLITATGQRVTLRCSPRSGDLSVYWYQQSLDQGLQFLIQYYNGEERAKGNILERFSAQQFPDLHSELNLSSLELGDSALYFCASSVDQGPYEQYFGPGTRLTVT.

DNA for the CDR3: TGTGCCTGGAGTGGAGGCTGGGGGAACGAGCAGTACTTC. Translating gives CAWSGGWGNEQYF. This sequence joins TRBV30 and TRBJ2-7; D is tentatively TRBD1 or TRBD2 (5 bases each). Germline values: CDR1 GTSNPN, CDR2 SVGIG (reference sequence). The CDR3 covers 13 residues. V lost 1 base and J lost 5, with 12 bases in between. Full variable domain (rest looked up from reference TRBV30 and TRBJ2-7): SQTIHQWPATLVQPVGSPLSLECTVEGTSNPNLYWYRQAAGRGLQLLFYSVGIGQISSEVPQNLSASRPQDRQFILSSKKLLLSDSGFYLCAWSGGWGNEQYFGPGTRLTVT.